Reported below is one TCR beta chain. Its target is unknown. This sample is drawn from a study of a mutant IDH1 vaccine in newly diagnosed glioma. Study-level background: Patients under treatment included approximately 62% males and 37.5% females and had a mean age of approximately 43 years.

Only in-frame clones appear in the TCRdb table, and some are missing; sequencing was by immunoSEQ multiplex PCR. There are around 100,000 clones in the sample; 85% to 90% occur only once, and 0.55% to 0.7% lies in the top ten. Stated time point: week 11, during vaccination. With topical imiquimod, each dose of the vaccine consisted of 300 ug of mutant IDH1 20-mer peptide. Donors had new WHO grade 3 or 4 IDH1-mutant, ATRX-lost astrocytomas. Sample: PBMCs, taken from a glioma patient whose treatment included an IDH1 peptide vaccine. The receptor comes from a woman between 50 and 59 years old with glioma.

The CDR3 protein is CASSLGDRAFYGYTF. In DNA form, the CDR3 reads TGTGCCAGCAGCCTGGGTGACAGGGCTTTCTATGGCTACACCTTC. The V gene is TRBV7-9, the J gene TRBJ1-2; 7 positions agree with TRBD1. The V segment lost 5 bases and the J segment 4 bases; nucleotides outside the gene matches: 10. The CDR3 contains 15 residues. Germline V gives CDR1 SEHNR, CDR2 FQNEAQ (reference sequence).